A single sample is the source of the 27 T cell receptor beta chains below, sequenced in a study of technical replicates of blood from a handful of donors. Assay: immunoSEQ multiplex PCR; the TCRdb copy retains only in-frame clones and omits some. The data contain roughly 70,000 clones, about 89% of them singletons. Sequenced material: PBMCs. The receptors here all came from a human donor in good health. Some clones in this sample may be carry-over from other donors' samples.

J is TRBJ2-3 and V is TRBV7-6; D is uncertain. The V and J ends lost 5 bases and 5 bases respectively, with 8 bases between them. CDR3 length: 12 amino acids. From germline, CDR1 is SGHVS and CDR2 FNYEAQ. CDR3 bases: TGTGCCAGCAGCCAGAACAGAGATACGCAGTATTTT. It codes for CASSQNRDTQYF.

The CDR3 DNA is TGTGCCAGCAGAGATACAGGGAACTATGGCTACACCTTC. This gives the protein CASRDTGNYGYTF. The chain employs TRBV6-5 and TRBJ1-2, with D perhaps TRBD1 (6 bases). Trimming pared 6 bases from V and 2 bases from J, leaving 10 bases between. The CDR3 is 13 amino acids. Germline CDR1 is MNHEY and CDR2 is SVGAGI.

This sequence joins TRBV7-2 and TRBJ2-7; 7 bases are shared with TRBD2. Germline loops: CDR1 SGHTA, CDR2 FQGNSA. CDR3 size: 13 residues. V lost 3 bases to trimming and J lost 6 bases; unmatched junction nucleotides: 5. The CDR3: CASSFRREFEQYF. The CDR3 nucleotides read TGTGCCAGCAGCTTTCGGCGGGAGTTCGAGCAGTACTTC.

J is TRBJ1-2 and V is TRBV15; D unclear. CDR1 is LNHNV and CDR2 is YYDKDF in the germline V gene (reference sequence). The ends were cut back, 5 bases at V and 4 bases at J, with 14 bases in the middle. The CDR3 totals 14 residues. This CDR3 reads CATSPDPGSYGYTF. CDR3 DNA: TGTGCCACCAGCCCCGACCCAGGCTCCTATGGCTACACCTTC. Drawing the rest from reference TRBV15 and TRBJ1-2, the complete variable domain is DAMVIQNPRYQVTQFGKPVTLSCSQTLNHNVMYWYQQKSSQAPKLLFHYYDKDFNNEADTPDNFQSRRPNTSFCFLDIRSPGLGDTAMYLCATSPDPGSYGYTFGSGTRLTVV.

This clone was seen once. The chain is built from TRBV5-1 and TRBJ2-7; a weak D match, TRBD1 (5 bases). Trimming cost V 4 bases and J 5 bases, with 13 bases left between them. The CDR3 length is 13 residues. Germline V CDR1 and CDR2: SGHRS, YFSETQ. The CDR3, as DNA: TGCGCCAGCAGCCTGATGACAGTCCACGAGCAGTACTTC. It yields the protein CASSLMTVHEQYF.

The chain is built from TRBV7-2 and TRBJ2-3; possibly TRBD2 for D (6 bases). V was shortened by 5 bases and J by 0 bases, with 15 bases between the two germline ends. The CDR3 totals 16 residues. Germline CDR1 is SGHTA and CDR2 is FQGNSA. CDR3 sequence (DNA): TGTGCCAGCAGCCCCGGAGGGCGGACTAGCACAGATACGCAGTATTTT. Translation: CASSPGGRTSTDTQYF.

This chain uses TRBV7-9 with TRBJ2-1; D is perhaps TRBD2 (6 bases). V dropped 3 bases and J dropped 0 bases, with 12 bases sitting between them. Germline assignment: CDR1 SEHNR and CDR2 FQNEAQ (reference sequence). The CDR3 sequence is 16 residues long. CDR3 DNA sequence: TGTGCCAGCAGCTTTCCTAGCGCCAGCTCCTACAATGAGCAGTTCTTC. Its translation is CASSFPSASSYNEQFF. The whole variable domain, remainder taken from reference TRBV7-9 and TRBJ2-1, is DTGVSQNPRHKITKRGQNVTFRCDPISEHNRLYWYRQTLGQGPEFLTYFQNEAQLEKSRLLSDRFSAERPKGSFSTLEIQRTEQGDSAMYLCASSFPSASSYNEQFFGPGTRLTVL.

The chain carries TRBV7-9 and TRBJ1-1, with TRBD1 identical over 9 bases. With V trimmed by 5 bases and J by 7 bases, 8 bases remained unmatched. The CDR3 has 14 residues. The germline gives CDR1 SEHNR, CDR2 FQNEAQ (reference sequence). CDR3 DNA: TGTGCCAGCAGCCGAACAGGGGGCATCAATGAAGCTTTCTTT. Translation gives CASSRTGGINEAFF.

The chain recombines TRBV29-1 with TRBJ2-3; 9 nucleotides agree with TRBD2. Germline V gene lookup returns CDR1 SQVTM and CDR2 ANQGSEA. This CDR3 is 14 amino acids long. V shed 6 bases and J 4 bases; nucleotides not matched to a gene: 8. CDR3 amino acids: CSVRGGRASDTQYF. In DNA, the CDR3 is TGCAGCGTGAGAGGCGGGAGGGCCTCAGATACGCAGTATTTT.

The V call is TRBV7-9, the J call TRBJ1-1; 7 nucleotides line up with TRBD1. The CDR3 is 15 amino acids. CDR1 is SEHNR and CDR2 is FQNEAQ in the germline V gene (reference sequence). Trimming cost V 5 bases and J 7 bases; bases outside gene matches: 13. The CDR3 sequence is CASSQTRTGTDEAFF. The CDR3 DNA reads as TGTGCCAGCAGCCAGACGAGAACCGGGACAGATGAAGCTTTCTTT.

This chain connects TRBV6-6 to TRBJ1-6; D might be TRBD1 (6 bases). CDR3 length: 14 amino acids. V dropped 6 bases and J dropped 10 bases, with 16 bases sitting between them. Germline V CDR1 and CDR2: MNHNY, SVGAGI (reference sequence). The CDR3 DNA sequence: TGTGCCAGCAGCACGGGGGGCAGGGAGTCACCCCTCCACTTT. As protein: CASSTGGRESPLHF.

V and J are TRBV15 and TRBJ1-5; D is undetermined. Trimming cost V 3 bases and J 5 bases, with 23 bases left between them. CDR1 is LNHNV and CDR2 is YYDKDF in the germline V gene (reference sequence). The CDR3 contains 18 residues. CDR3 sequence: CATSSGAAVEESDQPQHF. The DNA for the CDR3 is TGTGCCACCAGCAGTGGAGCAGCGGTGGAAGAATCCGATCAGCCCCAGCATTTT.

The chain carries TRBV7-2 and TRBJ1-6; the D is unclear. Trimming pared 3 bases from V and 1 base from J, leaving 10 bases between. Germline CDR1 and CDR2: SGHTA and FQGNSA. CDR3 length: 16 residues. The CDR3 sequence: CASSLSGSSYNSPLHF. The CDR3, as DNA: TGTGCCAGCAGCTTGTCGGGGTCGTCCTATAATTCACCCCTCCACTTT. The full variable domain, with the rest looked up from reference TRBV7-2 and TRBJ1-6, is GAGVSQSPSNKVTEKGKDVELRCDPISGHTALYWYRQSLGQGLEFLIYFQGNSAPDKSGLPSDRFSAERTGGSVSTLTIQRTQQEDSAVYLCASSLSGSSYNSPLHFGNGTRLTVT.

V and J are TRBV20-1 and TRBJ2-7; tentatively, D is TRBD1 (5 bases). Trimming cost V 2 bases and J 5 bases, with 7 bases left between them. The CDR3 sequence is 11 residues long. Per the germline V gene, CDR1 is DFQATT and CDR2 is SNEGSKA (reference sequence). The CDR3 spells CSARQGNEQYF. In nucleotides, the CDR3 is TGCAGTGCTAGACAGGGAAACGAGCAGTACTTC.

V is TRBV4-3 and J is TRBJ1-6; D call uncertain. The CDR3 consists of 12 residues. Trimming cost V 1 base and J 8 bases, with 3 bases left between them. Germline V gene data show CDR1 as LGHNA and CDR2 as YSLEER. CDR3 DNA: TGCGCCAGCAGCCAAGGCGATTCACCCCTCCACTTT. Protein product: CASSQGDSPLHF.

The chain carries TRBV30 and TRBJ2-3, with 13 bases that match TRBD2. In germline, CDR1 is GTSNPN, CDR2 SVGIG (reference sequence). The CDR3 spans 16 residues. V shed 1 base, J shed 3 bases, and the junction held 4 bases outside the gene matches. CDR3 loop: CAWSGTSGRGTDTQYF. The CDR3 coding sequence is TGTGCCTGGAGTGGGACTAGCGGGAGAGGTACAGATACGCAGTATTTT.

V usage is TRBV20-1 and J usage is TRBJ1-5; a weak D match, TRBD1 (6 bases). CDR3 length equals 11 residues. CDR1 is DFQATT and CDR2 is SNEGSKA in the germline V gene (reference sequence). CDR3 residues: CRPPRGRPQHF. DNA for the CDR3: TGCAGGCCCCCCAGGGGACGGCCCCAGCATTTT.

The genes are TRBV2 and TRBJ1-2, with 7 bases fitting TRBD1. V was clipped by 6 bases and J by 3 bases; unmatched bases: 4. From germline, CDR1 is SNHLY and CDR2 FYNNEI. This CDR3 comprises 13 residues. The DNA of the CDR3 is TGTGCCAGCAGAAATACAGGGGACTATGGCTACACCTTC. This codes for CASRNTGDYGYTF.

The rearrangement joins TRBV29-1 to TRBJ2-7; TRBD2 agrees at 7 bases. The CDR3 totals 13 residues. V was pared by 2 bases and J by 4 bases, with 5 bases of the junction left unmatched. Germline values: CDR1 SQVTM, CDR2 ANQGSEA. As DNA, the CDR3 is TGCAGCGTTGAACTTGCGGGGGTGTACGAGCAGTACTTC. The encoded protein is CSVELAGVYEQYF.

The J gene is TRBJ1-2, the V gene TRBV5-1, with a possible D match to TRBD1 (6 bases). The germline CDR1 and CDR2 sequences are SGHRS and YFSETQ. This CDR3 comprises 13 residues. V was clipped by 3 bases and J by 2 bases, with 8 bases between them. CDR3 in amino acids: CASSYGTNYGYTF. CDR3 coding DNA: TGCGCCAGCAGCTATGGGACAAACTATGGCTACACCTTC. Variable domain in full (rest from reference TRBV5-1 and TRBJ1-2): KAGVTQTPRYLIKTRGQQVTLSCSPISGHRSVSWYQQTPGQGLQFLFEYFSETQRNKGNFPGRFSGRQFSNSRSEMNVSTLELGDSALYLCASSYGTNYGYTFGSGTRLTVV.

V usage is TRBV5-1 and J usage is TRBJ1-4, with D possibly matching TRBD1 (5 bases). The CDR3 extends over 15 amino acids. CDR1 and CDR2 (germline): SGHRS, YFSETQ. Trimming cost V 1 base and J 7 bases, with 14 bases left between them. CDR3 amino acids: CASSLLAQGGEKLFF. In DNA, the CDR3 is TGCGCCAGCAGCTTGTTGGCTCAGGGCGGTGAAAAACTGTTTTTT.

The chain is built from TRBV5-1 and TRBJ2-3; 11 positions agree with TRBD2. Germline V gene data show CDR1 as SGHRS and CDR2 as YFSETQ. Germline trimming cut 3 bases from V and 1 base from J; bases unmatched to any gene: 7. The CDR3 is made up of 17 amino acids. This CDR3 is CASSSGTSGPRTDTQYF. In nucleotides, the CDR3 is TGCGCCAGCAGCTCCGGGACTAGCGGACCTCGCACAGATACGCAGTATTTT.

V usage is TRBV6-5 and J usage is TRBJ2-5; the match to TRBD1 covers 7 bases. The CDR3 has 15 amino acids. V lost 0 bases, J lost 2 bases, and 3 bases stayed unmatched. Germline values: CDR1 MNHEY, CDR2 SVGAGI. As DNA, the CDR3 is TGTGCCAGCAGTTACTCGAGGGACAGTCAAGAGACCCAGTACTTC. Protein product: CASSYSRDSQETQYF.

V usage is TRBV7-7 and J usage is TRBJ2-5; D is perhaps TRBD1 (6 bases). V dropped 6 bases and J dropped 5 bases, with 10 bases sitting between them. This CDR3 is 12 amino acids long. Germline V gene data show CDR1 as SSHAT and CDR2 as FNYEAQ (reference sequence). In DNA, the CDR3 is TGTGCCAGCAGTTCAACAGGGGAGACCCAGTACTTC. Its translation is CASSSTGETQYF. The complete variable domain, with remaining parts taken from reference TRBV7-7 and TRBJ2-5, reads GAGVSQSPRYKVTKRGQDVTLRCDPISSHATLYWYQQALGQGPEFLTYFNYEAQPDKSGLPSDRFSAERPEGSISTLTIQRTEQRDSAMYRCASSSTGETQYFGPGTRLLVL.

This chain joins TRBV7-2 and TRBJ2-2; D is unclear. The V gene's germline CDR1 is SGHTA and CDR2 FQGNSA. This CDR3 region has 13 residues. The V end was cut by 3 bases, the J end by 6 bases, with 8 bases between. Here the CDR3 reads CASSFRVPGELFF. CDR3 nucleotide sequence: TGTGCCAGCAGCTTCCGGGTTCCCGGGGAGCTGTTTTTT.

The sample holds one count of this clone. This chain connects TRBV6-6 to TRBJ1-6, with D possibly TRBD1 on 6 matching bases. The CDR3 runs 14 residues. With 6 bases removed from V and 9 bases from J, the gap between germline ends came to 15 bases. Germline CDR1 MNHNY, CDR2 SVGAGI (reference sequence). The CDR3 DNA is TGTGCCAGCAGCTTCAGGGGATCGGGTTCACCCCTCCACTTT. It specifies CASSFRGSGSPLHF.

This chain connects TRBV30 to TRBJ1-2; 10 positions match TRBD1. J gave up 4 bases and V 3 bases, and 5 bases lay outside the gene matches. The CDR3 runs 14 residues. Germline loops: CDR1 GTSNPN, CDR2 SVGIG (reference sequence). The CDR3 nucleotides read TGTGCCTGGAGATGGGACAGGGGACTCTATGGCTACACCTTC. As protein: CAWRWDRGLYGYTF.